This T cell receptor beta chain derives from a study of response to subunit inactivated influenza vaccine. Study-wide results and caveats: Authors proposed each seasonal influenza vaccination draws in few new T cells.

MiXCR, run by TCRdb on the RT-PCR reads, gives a single entry per CDR3 protein. Counted here are 600,000 to 850,000 distinct CDR3 sequences, approximately 15% occurring once; the ten biggest clones make up 6.5% to 8%. In this sample, this clonotype turned up many times. Antigen specificity is unknown. The germline gene is not matched at one end of the junction; a read error may be the cause. The sample was PBMCs from blood, taken 14 to 15 days before vaccination. The source of this sequence is a man aged 50 to 60 who received an inactivated influenza vaccine.

The chain's CDR3 is CASSPSMNTEAFF. CDR3 DNA sequence: TGTGCCAGCAGTCCAAGCATGAACACTGAAGCTTTCTTT. The chain joins TRBV5-1 to TRBJ1-1; D gene ambiguous. The CDR3 totals 13 residues. Per the germline V gene, CDR1 is SGHRS and CDR2 is YFSETQ.